A single sample is the source of the 29 T cell receptor beta chains below, sequenced in a study of cytomegalovirus exposure and HLA in healthy donors. Both 60 Vbeta primers and 13 Jbeta primers went into the PCR. The repertoire was sequenced with immunoSEQ multiplex PCR; TCRdb's copy has only in-frame clones and lacks some. This table holds 100,000 to 150,000 clones, roughly a tenth found once. Specimen: PBMCs. These receptors all come from a woman younger than 35 in good health and CMV-seropositive.

J is TRBJ2-3 and V is TRBV29-1; D unresolved. Germline CDR1 reads SQVTM; CDR2 reads ANQGSEA. The V end lost 2 bases, the J end lost 1 base, and 4 bases lay between the germline ends. The CDR3 sequence is 12 residues long. The CDR3 region has the DNA TGCAGCGTTGAACAGGGCACAGATACGCAGTATTTT. This translates into CSVEQGTDTQYF.

The chain couples TRBV5-1 to TRBJ2-3; 7 bases map to TRBD1. The CDR3 spans 15 residues. With 4 bases clipped from V and 2 bases from J, the junction kept 7 bases outside the gene matches. Germline lookup yields CDR1 SGHRS and CDR2 YFSETQ. CDR3 DNA sequence: TGCGCCAGCAGCCTCACAGGGGCAGACACAGATACGCAGTATTTT. Encoded protein: CASSLTGADTDTQYF.

This clone was observed a handful of times. The gene calls are TRBV19 and TRBJ2-7, with D maybe TRBD2 (6 bases). Germline CDR1 LNHDA, CDR2 SQIVND (reference sequence). V was shortened by 6 bases and J by 6 bases, with 21 bases between the two germline ends. CDR3 length: 15 residues. CDR3 amino acids: CASSHPGLPRVEQYF. CDR3 nucleotide sequence: TGTGCCAGTAGCCACCCGGGACTCCCTCGGGTCGAGCAGTACTTC.

There are a few counts of this clone. The chain carries TRBV14 and TRBJ2-1, with unresolved D. Trimming took 2 bases from V and 7 from J, leaving 3 bases between them. The CDR3 has 11 amino acids. Germline V gene sequence: CDR1 SGHDN, CDR2 FVKESK. The CDR3: CASSQYNEQFF. In nucleotides, the CDR3 is TGTGCCAGCAGCCAATATAATGAGCAGTTCTTC.

The chain uses TRBV5-1 and TRBJ2-3, with D maybe TRBD2 (5 bases). There are 15 residues in the CDR3. The V gene's germline CDR1 is SGHRS and CDR2 YFSETQ. Deletions cut 4 bases from V and 1 base from J, with 13 bases between. CDR3 coding DNA: TGCGCCAGCAGCCCGAGCGGAGAGGGCACAGATACGCAGTATTTT. Protein sequence: CASSPSGEGTDTQYF. Drawing the rest from reference TRBV5-1 and TRBJ2-3, the complete variable domain is KAGVTQTPRYLIKTRGQQVTLSCSPISGHRSVSWYQQTPGQGLQFLFEYFSETQRNKGNFPGRFSGRQFSNSRSEMNVSTLELGDSALYLCASSPSGEGTDTQYFGPGTRLTVL.

In its sample, this clone was seen a few times. CDR3 coding DNA: TGTGCCAGCAGCGAACGGGATACGCAGTATTTT. This gives the protein CASSERDTQYF. The rearrangement uses TRBV9 and TRBJ2-3; no clear D gene. V gave up 3 bases and J gave up 6 bases, with 5 bases separating them. This CDR3 is 11 amino acids long. Germline assignment: CDR1 SGDLS and CDR2 YYNGEE.

The J gene is TRBJ1-2, the V gene TRBV7-9; D is unresolved. Deletions cut 5 bases from V and 4 bases from J, with 11 bases between. The length of the CDR3 is 13 residues. The V gene's germline CDR1 is SEHNR and CDR2 FQNEAQ (reference sequence). CDR3 amino acids: CASSPGPGYGYTF. The CDR3 DNA is TGTGCCAGCAGCCCCGGTCCAGGCTATGGCTACACCTTC.

This clone has a handful of counts. The gene calls are TRBV28 and TRBJ1-2; D possibly corresponds to TRBD1 (5 bases). V lost 5 bases to trimming and J lost 1 base, with 11 bases between them. This CDR3 region has 14 residues. Per germline, CDR1 MDHEN and CDR2 SYDVKM. As DNA, the CDR3 is TGTGCCAGCAGTCCCCCAGGGTTTAACTATGGCTACACCTTC. Amino acids: CASSPPGFNYGYTF.

This clone was detected only a few times. The chain links TRBV6-5 to TRBJ1-2; 8 bases are shared with TRBD1. CDR1 and CDR2 from the germline V gene are MNHEY and SVGAGI. The CDR3 runs 15 residues. The V and J ends lost 2 bases and 4 bases, in that order; junction bases with no gene match: 6. The CDR3 sequence is CASSYPRGRFYGYTF. CDR3 nucleotide sequence: TGTGCCAGCAGTTACCCCAGGGGGCGGTTCTATGGCTACACCTTC.

This clone was picked up a small number of times. This sequence joins TRBV30 and TRBJ2-1; D call uncertain. The germline V and J ends were trimmed by 2 bases and 6 bases, with 8 bases remaining between them. Germline CDR1 reads GTSNPN; CDR2 reads SVGIG (reference sequence). The CDR3 totals 12 residues. CDR3 DNA: TGTGCCTGGAGTTATCAGTCCAATGAGCAGTTCTTC. This encodes CAWSYQSNEQFF.

In its sample, this clone was seen a few times. This rearrangement joins TRBV28 to TRBJ1-2; D not resolved. Trimming took 2 bases from V and 3 from J, leaving 7 bases between them. CDR3 length: 13 residues. In germline, CDR1 is MDHEN, CDR2 SYDVKM. The CDR3 here is CASSLAGYYGYTF. CDR3 sequence (DNA): TGTGCCAGCAGTTTAGCCGGGTACTATGGCTACACCTTC.

The V call is TRBV6-5, the J call TRBJ1-6; the D is unclear. Looked up from germline, CDR1 is MNHEY and CDR2 is SVGAGI. The CDR3 runs to 14 residues. The V gene lost 6 bases and the J gene lost 10 bases, with 16 bases spanning the gap. CDR3 in DNA: TGTGCCAGCAGCCGCCTCGAATTGAGGTCACCCCTCCACTTT. The encoded protein is CASSRLELRSPLHF.

This clone was counted only a few times. The chain links TRBV28 to TRBJ1-1; a weak D match, TRBD1 (5 bases). The CDR3 has 16 amino acids. V lost 7 bases to trimming and J lost 0 bases, with 18 bases between them. Germline CDR1 reads MDHEN; CDR2 reads SYDVKM. In nucleotides, the CDR3 is TGTGCCAGCACCAACGGGGGTCCGACAATGAACACTGAAGCTTTCTTT. Amino acid sequence: CASTNGGPTMNTEAFF.

The chain uses TRBV2 and TRBJ1-1; D perhaps matches TRBD1 (6 bases). V was pared by 7 bases and J by 1 base, with 7 bases between. This CDR3 is 12 amino acids long. Looked up from germline, CDR1 is SNHLY and CDR2 is FYNNEI. CDR3 in amino acids: CASKQGNTEAFF. The DNA of the CDR3 is TGTGCCAGCAAACAGGGGAACACTGAAGCTTTCTTT. Full variable domain (rest looked up from reference TRBV2 and TRBJ1-1): EPEVTQTPSHQVTQMGQEVILRCVPISNHLYFYWYRQILGQKVEFLVSFYNNEISEKSEIFDDQFSVERPDGSNFTLKIRSTKLEDSAMYFCASKQGNTEAFFGQGTRLTVV.

This rearrangement joins TRBV6-4 to TRBJ1-2; D is perhaps TRBD1 (5 bases). Trimming pared 6 bases from V and 6 bases from J, leaving 20 bases between. Per germline, CDR1 MRHNA and CDR2 SNTAGT. The CDR3 is 15 amino acids. The CDR3 region is CASSPGKGEAHGYTF. The CDR3 nucleotides are TGTGCCAGCAGCCCCGGGAAAGGGGAGGCTCATGGCTACACCTTC.

The chain carries TRBV4-1 and TRBJ2-7, with 15 nucleotides matching TRBD2. Germline trimming cut 4 bases from V and 4 bases from J; bases unmatched to any gene: 8. The germline gives CDR1 MGHRA, CDR2 YSYEKL. CDR3 length equals 17 residues. Written as DNA, the CDR3 is TGCGCCAGCAGCCCATTTGGGACTAGCGGGAGGTGGTACGAGCAGTACTTC. It yields the protein CASSPFGTSGRWYEQYF.

This clone was recorded a few times. This sequence joins TRBV30 and TRBJ1-3; maybe TRBD1 (6 bases). The germline V gene encodes CDR1 GTSNPN and CDR2 SVGIG (reference sequence). The CDR3 totals 16 residues. V was shortened by 4 bases and J by 0 bases, with 16 bases between the two germline ends. CDR3 nucleotide sequence: TGTGCCTGGACTCCACGGGGGGGCCTCTCTGGAAACACCATATATTTT. Translation gives CAWTPRGGLSGNTIYF.

The V call is TRBV4-2, the J call TRBJ2-2, with 7 bases aligning to TRBD2. This CDR3 region has 16 residues. Germline CDR1 reads LGHNA; CDR2 reads YNFKEQ. The J segment lost 4 bases and the V segment lost 4 bases, leaving 9 bases of the junction unmatched. CDR3 sequence reads: CASSPTAGVSTGELFF. The CDR3 DNA reads as TGTGCCAGCAGCCCTACGGCGGGAGTAAGCACCGGGGAGCTGTTTTTT.

Only a few counts were recorded for this clone. This chain uses TRBV6-5 with TRBJ2-2, with 8 bases identical to TRBD2. This CDR3 region has 15 residues. Germline CDR1 is MNHEY and CDR2 is SVGAGI. V lost 7 bases to trimming and J lost 6 bases; unmatched junction nucleotides: 10. CDR3 bases: TGTGCCAGCACCCTGGGAAGAGCGGGAGCCGGGGAGCTGTTTTTT. Protein product: CASTLGRAGAGELFF.

This clone was seen more than once but under ten times. The J gene is TRBJ1-1, the V gene TRBV21-1. TRBV21-1 is termed a pseudogene. The CDR3 loop spans 14 amino acids. CDR3 nucleotide sequence: TGTGCCAGCAGCAACGTTCTTTGGAACACTGAAGCTTTCTTT. Its translation is CASSNVLWNTEAFF.

This clone has a handful of counts. The chain has TRBV29-1 and TRBJ1-3, with D uncertain. The CDR3 has 13 residues. The V and J ends lost 0 bases and 3 bases respectively, with 6 bases between them. Per germline, CDR1 SQVTM and CDR2 ANQGSEA. This CDR3 is CSVEDRLGNTIYF. The DNA of the CDR3 is TGCAGCGTTGAAGACAGGCTTGGAAACACCATATATTTT.

This clone was found a few times. J is TRBJ1-5 and V is TRBV5-5; 7 nucleotides line up with TRBD1. This CDR3 has 14 amino acids. The V gene end was trimmed by 4 bases and the J gene end by 6 bases; junction bases not matched to a gene: 7. Germline loops: CDR1 SGHKS, CDR2 YYEKEE (reference sequence). CDR3 DNA sequence: TGTGCCAGCAGCGTAGGGGGCGCGGGTCAGCCCCAGCATTTT. Its protein is CASSVGGAGQPQHF.

This chain uses TRBV5-1 with TRBJ2-2, with 8 bases matching TRBD1. The germline gives CDR1 SGHRS, CDR2 YFSETQ. The V gene end was trimmed by 0 bases and the J gene end by 7 bases; junction bases not matched to a gene: 8. The CDR3 is 16 residues long. The CDR3 here is CASSLGWDRSGGELFF. The CDR3 bases are TGCGCCAGCAGCTTGGGTTGGGACAGGTCCGGCGGGGAGCTGTTTTTT. Filled out from reference TRBV5-1 and TRBJ2-2, the complete variable domain reads KAGVTQTPRYLIKTRGQQVTLSCSPISGHRSVSWYQQTPGQGLQFLFEYFSETQRNKGNFPGRFSGRQFSNSRSEMNVSTLELGDSALYLCASSLGWDRSGGELFFGEGSRLTVL.

The chain uses TRBV6-1 and TRBJ1-1, with no clear D. From germline, CDR1 is MNHNS and CDR2 SASEGT. V lost 5 bases, J lost 4 bases, and 8 bases lay in between. The CDR3 totals 12 residues. The CDR3 reads CASSLPSTEAFF. As DNA, the CDR3 is TGTGCCAGCAGTCTCCCGAGCACTGAAGCTTTCTTT.

This clone was seen a handful of times. The genes are TRBV19 and TRBJ2-1, with a possible D match to TRBD2 (5 bases). CDR3 length equals 18 residues. Germline CDR1 LNHDA, CDR2 SQIVND (reference sequence). Trimming removed 5 bases from V and 0 bases from J, with 20 bases in between. CDR3 loop: CASSRPLTAESSYNEQFF. As DNA, the CDR3 is TGTGCCAGTAGTCGACCCCTTACAGCGGAAAGCTCCTACAATGAGCAGTTCTTC.

This clone was seen only a few times. The chain links TRBV12-5 to TRBJ2-5, with 10 positions matching TRBD2. CDR1 and CDR2 (germline): LGHNT, FRNRAP. Losses at the gene ends were 5 bases for V and 7 bases for J; bases not matched to a gene: 4. CDR3 size: 13 residues. The CDR3 DNA reads TGTGCTAGTGGTCCTAGCGGGAGTGGGACCCAGTACTTC. Amino acid sequence: CASGPSGSGTQYF.

This clone was observed a handful of times. This chain connects TRBV4-1 to TRBJ2-1; 8 bases agree with TRBD2. V was clipped by 0 bases and J by 1 base; unmatched bases: 5. CDR3 length: 17 amino acids. CDR1 and CDR2 from the germline V gene are MGHRA and YSYEKL. The CDR3: CASSQDSPSGSYNEQFF. CDR3 DNA: TGCGCCAGCAGCCAAGATTCTCCTAGCGGGTCCTACAATGAGCAGTTCTTC.

The chain couples TRBV27 to TRBJ2-2; D uncertain. The CDR3 totals 12 residues. Trimming took off 6 bases at V and 7 bases at J, with 9 bases between the two ends. Germline assignment: CDR1 MNHEY and CDR2 SMNVEV (reference sequence). The CDR3 is CASSLNFGELFF. The CDR3 nucleotides are TGTGCCAGCAGCTTGAACTTCGGGGAGCTGTTTTTT.

The V gene is TRBV30, the J gene TRBJ1-2, with 9 bases aligning to TRBD1. The trim removed 5 bases at V and 8 bases at J, leaving 6 bases unmatched. This CDR3 is 12 amino acids long. In germline, CDR1 is GTSNPN, CDR2 SVGIG (reference sequence). CDR3 residues: CAWGGTGYGYTF. CDR3 sequence (DNA): TGTGCCTGGGGGGGGACAGGGTACGGCTACACCTTC.